This T cell receptor (beta chain) was identified in a study of resident and recirculating memory T cells in vitiligo listed by TCRdb under 2018. About the investigation overall: For TCR beta sequencing, epidermis was obtained by shave biopsy from two lesional and two nonlesional sites, and PBMCs were also collected, from each of a few stable vitiligo patients. Without cell sorting, samples were homogenized immediately before genomic DNA was extracted using the Qiagen DNeasy Blood & Tissue Kit. The goal of the human TCR beta sequencing was to check whether lesional vitiligo skin contained specific clones that differed from the clones found in nonlesional skin and blood. The study at large found these results: By overlap and correlation analysis, no significant repertoire overlap was shown between biopsies, even within a single patient, except for each lesion compared with itself. Because TCR sequences were not shared across biopsy sites or across patients, the findings suggest that different lesions are infiltrated by different T cell clones, a pattern described as private specificity. Working out how much the T cell clones identified in the vitiligo lesions and the human Trm versus Tcm pools each contribute will require future mechanistic studies. No single dominant TCR clone was found, and clonality differed from one vitiligo lesion to another.

Concerning this clone itself: Its antigen is currently not known. No quality values exist for individual bases; no much larger clone is one base distant.

Vitiligo was considered stable when no change in lesions had been observed over the previous 6 months. For classification as stable, the absence of confetti depigmentation, a clinical sign of active vitiligo, was additionally required. Patients who had been treated within the previous three months were excluded. PBMCs were isolated from heparinized blood by Ficoll density gradient centrifugation and then flash-frozen. Including the terminal cysteine and phenylalanine, the CDR3 comprises 20 residues. Here the CDR3 DNA is all that survives: 60 bases in frame from base 1. Looking up the germline V gene yields CDR1 SGHRS and CDR2 YFSETQ. Relative to germline, V is missing 4 bases and J is missing 4 bases, with 18 bases of the junction outside any gene match. TCR beta chains were amplified from genomic DNA with the immunoSEQ hsTCRB kit. TCR beta libraries were sequenced on an Illumina MiSeq instrument by the immunoSEQ service. As for how the authors treated the data: Repertoire data were analyzed using the immunoSEQ Analyzer. In its TCRdb copy, this immuneACCESS table keeps in-frame sequences only and misses some clones. Where compared with another copy, unresolved V genes explain less than half of these, and the others have no known cause. That table gives V, J and clone size, and the DNA gave D and trimming. This sample holds more than 70,000 clones; under 95% were observed only once. The biggest ten clones account for around 5.1% of the sample.

Sequenced sample: blood. The chain couples TRBV5-1 to TRBJ1-3, with 12 central nucleotides matching TRBD1. The clonotype comes from a male donor with vitiligo. The nucleotide sequence reads as follows: TGCGCCAGCAGCCTAGACTACCGGGACAGGGGGCCCCTGGTGGGAAACACCATATATTTT. Translated, it gives CASSLDYRDRGPLVGNTIYF.